Here is one TCR beta chain with its context. No count is given, but going by its frequency this clonotype is medium-sized (0.01 to 0.1%). Its antigen is still unknown. This specimen belongs to a study of T cell clusters in autoimmune cytopenias (dated by TCRdb to between 2018 and 2021). In the study overall: A median TRB sequencing depth of around 53,000 reads per sample was reached, and a median of roughly 2,500 distinct TRB clonotypes per sample was obtained. The study was designed to test whether a disease-specific immune repertoire signature usable as a blood-based biomarker is carried by autoimmune cytopenia patients. Alongside healthy, CLL and autoimmune hepatitis controls, autoimmune cytopenia patients had their peripheral blood TRB and IGH repertoires sequenced at active disease and again during treatment follow-up.

TRB amplification used about 230 ng of peripheral blood genomic DNA, some 38,000 genome equivalents, per sample. TRB rearrangements were amplified by multiplex PCR following a touch-down protocol, with the TRB-A and TRB-B primer pools mixed in one tube. Illumina adapters and sample indices were added to the amplicons through two consecutive PCR reactions performed with Phusion HS II polymerase. After gel purification with the NucleoSpin Gel and PCR Clean-up kit, the amplicons were quantified by Qubit and checked for quality on an Agilent 2100 Bioanalyzer. Sequencing of the libraries was performed on an Illumina MiSeq with 600-cycle, single-indexed, paired-end runs. In the paper's pipeline: Alignment and assembly of TRB reads were performed with MiXCR version 2.1.12 and the default MiXCR reference library. Each unique CDR3 nucleotide sequence defined a clone, and only productive sequences with at least two reads were analysed. Repertoire diversity was assessed with alpha-parameterized diversity profiles (alpha 0 to 5), including the Shannon (alpha 1) and Simpson (alpha 2) indices, which were computed with an R script. The tcR package was used to compute combinatorial TRB VJ usage, which was then compared between cohorts by principal component analysis with ade4. Using GLIPH, TCRbeta CDR3s were clustered on pairs of cohorts matched for age and read depth, and a Wilcoxon test was used to compare cluster frequencies. The reads were reprocessed in TCRdb, with one entry per CDR3 protein sequence and no accompanying DNA. TCRdb, not the original authors, processed these V and J calls. This sample's table has entries for under 3,500 distinct CDR3 sequences. The ten largest clones capture 37% of the sample.

Summary of the overall study and its limitations: The cluster-lack signature was not observed for secondary cytopenia versus CLL, as the signature was apparently masked by the dominant lymphoma-associated repertoire. The GLIPH analysis suggested a lack of physiological T cell clusters in primary autoimmune cytopenia patients, since some 52 clusters were exclusive to healthy donors whereas over 15 were exclusive to patients. The TRB repertoire shifts, including less even repertoires in secondary cytopenia and CLL, mostly reflected lymphoma bias and not autoimmunity. The T cell clusters were defined only in silico, and the functional role of the clusters was left to be validated experimentally. Healthy donors had almost three times as many exclusive TRB clusters as active autoimmune hepatitis patients, a finding consistent with an autoimmunity-wide signature.

The CDR3, cysteine through phenylalanine, is 21 amino acids long. Only the protein is on record. The sequenced material came from peripheral blood. Recombination linked TRBV12-3 or TRBV12-4 to TRBJ2-1; TCRdb's assignment of TRBD2 cannot be checked, as there is no DNA. The source of this sequence is a human donor with an autoimmune cytopenia or autoimmune hepatitis (not recorded which). The CDR3 amino acid sequence is: CASSLRPGLVALPSTHNEQFF.